The 19 T cell receptor beta chains reported below all come from one sample, sequenced in a study of shared clonotypes between healthy human individuals. This table comes from immunoSEQ multiplex PCR, and its TCRdb copy is limited to in-frame clones, with some not included. Seen here are fewer than 400,000 clones, 74% observed once, and the top ten hold 10% to 13%. The specimen was memory CD4+ T cells sorted from blood. The subset denotes: CD45RA-negative fraction. These receptor sequences come from a young man in good health.

This clone was seen once. A junction boundary mismatches the germline segment, possibly from a read error. The chain joins TRBV15 to TRBJ2-1, with 9 positions matching TRBD2. The germline CDR1 and CDR2 sequences are LNHNV and YYDKDF (reference sequence). This CDR3 has 14 residues. The CDR3 DNA sequence: TGTGCCACCAGCAGAGATTCGGGGACTAGCCGGCCCGTCTTC. Its protein is CATSRDSGTSRPVF.

This chain uses TRBV5-1 with TRBJ2-6, with D possibly TRBD1 on 6 matching bases. The CDR3 contains 17 residues. The germline V gene encodes CDR1 SGHRS and CDR2 YFSETQ. V lost 4 bases and J lost 1, with 15 bases in between. The CDR3 bases are TGCGCCAGCAGCCGGCAAAACAGGGTTTCTGGGGCCAACGTCCTGACTTTC. Its protein product is CASSRQNRVSGANVLTF.

This chain joins TRBV4-1 and TRBJ2-2, with 9 nucleotides matching TRBD2. J gave up 2 bases and V 10 bases, and 5 bases lay outside the gene matches. Germline V gene sequence: CDR1 MGHRA, CDR2 YSYEKL. This CDR3 is 14 amino acids long. The CDR3 coding sequence is TGCGCCACCGCCGGGACTAGCAACACCGGGGAGCTGTTTTTT. Encoded protein: CATAGTSNTGELFF.

The rearrangement links TRBV28 to TRBJ1-2; D call uncertain. This CDR3 spans 12 amino acids. Germline CDR1 reads MDHEN; CDR2 reads SYDVKM. Between the trimmed V and J ends, which lost 4 bases and 7 bases, there was a span of 10 bases. CDR3 loop: CASSSASTGYTF. In DNA form, the CDR3 reads TGTGCCAGCAGTTCCGCGTCGACTGGCTACACCTTC.

This clone occurred a few times. Other DNA variants within this sample encode the same CDR3. The rearrangement uses TRBV6-1 and TRBJ1-2; D is possibly TRBD1 (6 bases). The CDR3 totals 13 residues. Trimming stripped 0 bases from V and 5 bases from J, with 7 bases between. CDR1 is MNHNS, CDR2 SASEGT, per germline. As DNA, the CDR3 is TGTGCCAGCAGTGAAGCAGGGGGTTATGGCTACACCTTC. This sequence encodes CASSEAGGYGYTF.

The chain joins TRBV19 to TRBJ1-2; D may be TRBD1 (6 bases). Germline V gene data show CDR1 as LNHDA and CDR2 as SQIVND (reference sequence). Trimming stripped 6 bases from V and 6 bases from J, with 17 bases between. The CDR3 consists of 14 residues. For the CDR3, the DNA is TGTGCCAGTAGAAGGGGTCCCGACAGGCATGGCTACACCTTC. It codes for CASRRGPDRHGYTF.

The rearrangement uses TRBV2 and TRBJ2-3; either TRBD1 or TRBD2 may fit D (6 bases each). This CDR3 comprises 15 residues. V shed 4 bases and J shed 5 bases, with 16 bases lying between them. Looked up from germline, CDR1 is SNHLY and CDR2 is FYNNEI. The CDR3 spells CASSASGGNGDTQYF. The CDR3 coding sequence is TGTGCCAGCAGTGCATCCGGGGGCAATGGAGATACGCAGTATTTT.

The chain uses TRBV9 and TRBJ2-7, with D possibly being TRBD2 (5 bases). V lost 1 base, J lost 1 base, and 9 bases lay in between. CDR3 length: 14 residues. Per germline, CDR1 SGDLS and CDR2 YYNGEE. This CDR3 is CASSVFSGSYEQYF. CDR3 nucleotides: TGTGCCAGCAGCGTATTTTCGGGGTCCTACGAGCAGTACTTC.

The chain links TRBV11-3 to TRBJ2-6, with D perhaps TRBD2 (5 bases). From germline, CDR1 is SGHNT and CDR2 YENEEA. This CDR3 is 15 amino acids long. V was cut by 5 bases and J by 4 bases, with 12 bases left in between. The chain's CDR3 is CASSARGPGANVLTF. The CDR3 DNA sequence: TGTGCCAGCAGCGCCAGAGGGCCGGGGGCCAACGTCCTGACTTTC.

Notes on this clone: The sample contains more than one DNA sequence encoding this CDR3. CDR3 coding DNA: TGTGCCAGCAGCTTGGGGCTAGCGCGAAGCACAGATACGCAGTATTTT. Amino acid sequence: CASSLGLARSTDTQYF. V is TRBV5-4 and J is TRBJ2-3; D is possibly TRBD2 (6 bases). The V and J ends lost 0 bases and 0 bases respectively, with 11 bases between them. The CDR3 contains 16 residues. Germline V gene sequence: CDR1 SGHNT, CDR2 YYREEE (reference sequence).

This clone appeared a few times. The gene calls are TRBV19 and TRBJ2-1; TRBD2 agrees at 14 bases. Germline assignment: CDR1 LNHDA and CDR2 SQIVND (reference sequence). The V gene end was trimmed by 6 bases and the J gene end by 15 bases; junction bases not matched to a gene: 16. The CDR3 runs 16 residues. The CDR3: CASSPPGLAGATRAFF. The CDR3 DNA reads TGTGCCAGTAGCCCACCGGGACTAGCGGGAGCTACTCGGGCGTTCTTC.

This chain connects TRBV7-9 to TRBJ2-5; no reliable D call. The length of the CDR3 is 10 residues. Germline assignment: CDR1 SEHNR and CDR2 FQNEAQ (reference sequence). V lost 1 base to trimming and J lost 6 bases, with 0 bases between them. The DNA for the CDR3 is TGTGCCAGCAGCTTAGAGACCCAGTACTTC. Its translation is CASSLETQYF.

The chain joins TRBV30 to TRBJ2-1; D remains unclear. The V gene's germline CDR1 is GTSNPN and CDR2 SVGIG (reference sequence). The ends were cut back, 2 bases at V and 11 bases at J, with 10 bases in the middle. This CDR3 is 11 amino acids long. The CDR3 DNA sequence: TGTGCCTGGAGTTTTCCGGATAAGCAGTTCTTC. This sequence encodes CAWSFPDKQFF.

The V call is TRBV9, the J call TRBJ2-6; D gene uncertain. From germline, CDR1 is SGDLS and CDR2 YYNGEE. The CDR3 is made up of 16 amino acids. The V gene lost 2 bases and the J gene lost 0 bases, with 9 bases spanning the gap. Here the CDR3 reads CASSVMGSSGANVLTF. CDR3 sequence (DNA): TGTGCCAGCAGCGTGATGGGATCCTCTGGGGCCAACGTCCTGACTTTC. The full variable domain, in which reference TRBV9 and TRBJ2-6 provide the parts outside the CDR3, is DSGVTQTPKHLITATGQRVTLRCSPRSGDLSVYWYQQSLDQGLQFLIQYYNGEERAKGNILERFSAQQFPDLHSELNLSSLELGDSALYFCASSVMGSSGANVLTFGAGSRLTVL.

The V call is TRBV2, the J call TRBJ1-4; D uncertain. The V gene lost 6 bases and the J gene lost 6 bases, with 17 bases spanning the gap. The CDR3 loop spans 15 amino acids. Germline CDR1 and CDR2: SNHLY and FYNNEI. CDR3 residues: CASRYPGGLDEKLFF. CDR3 DNA: TGTGCCAGCAGATACCCGGGAGGTCTCGATGAAAAACTGTTTTTT.

The rearrangement uses TRBV5-4 and TRBJ2-3; a weak D match, TRBD1 (5 bases). This CDR3 has 12 residues. Trimming pared 4 bases from V and 6 bases from J, leaving 9 bases between. Germline V gene lookup returns CDR1 SGHNT and CDR2 YYREEE (reference sequence). The CDR3, as DNA: TGTGCCAGCAGCCCGGACACCGATACGCAGTATTTT. Its protein product is CASSPDTDTQYF.

The chain links TRBV7-8 to TRBJ2-3; D might be TRBD2 (6 bases). Trimming took 0 bases from V and 6 from J, leaving 13 bases between them. The CDR3 sequence is 15 residues long. Germline assignment: CDR1 SGHVS and CDR2 FQNEAQ. In nucleotides, the CDR3 is TGTGCCAGCAGCTTAGCGAGACTAGAGGCGGATACGCAGTATTTT. Protein: CASSLARLEADTQYF. The entire variable domain, with the rest obtained from reference TRBV7-8 and TRBJ2-3, is as follows: GAGVSQSPRYKVAKRGQDVALRCDPISGHVSLFWYQQALGQGPEFLTYFQNEAQLDKSGLPSDRFFAERPEGSVSTLKIQRTQQEDSAVYLCASSLARLEADTQYFGPGTRLTVL.

This clone was picked up one time. This chain joins TRBV6-1 and TRBJ1-5; maybe TRBD1 (6 bases). Trimming cost V 3 bases and J 2 bases, with 11 bases left between them. Germline values: CDR1 MNHNS, CDR2 SASEGT. The CDR3 length is 15 residues. The CDR3 sequence: CASSEETGRNQPQHF. CDR3 bases: TGTGCCAGCAGTGAGGAGACAGGCCGCAATCAGCCCCAGCATTTT.

The J gene is TRBJ1-1, the V gene TRBV6-6; TRBD1 is a possible D gene (5 bases). The CDR3 is 14 amino acids. V was clipped by 6 bases and J by 0 bases, with 11 bases between them. Looked up from germline, CDR1 is MNHNY and CDR2 is SVGAGI (reference sequence). CDR3 amino acids: CASSLWGLNTEAFF. The CDR3 coding sequence is TGTGCCAGCAGCCTATGGGGGTTGAACACTGAAGCTTTCTTT.